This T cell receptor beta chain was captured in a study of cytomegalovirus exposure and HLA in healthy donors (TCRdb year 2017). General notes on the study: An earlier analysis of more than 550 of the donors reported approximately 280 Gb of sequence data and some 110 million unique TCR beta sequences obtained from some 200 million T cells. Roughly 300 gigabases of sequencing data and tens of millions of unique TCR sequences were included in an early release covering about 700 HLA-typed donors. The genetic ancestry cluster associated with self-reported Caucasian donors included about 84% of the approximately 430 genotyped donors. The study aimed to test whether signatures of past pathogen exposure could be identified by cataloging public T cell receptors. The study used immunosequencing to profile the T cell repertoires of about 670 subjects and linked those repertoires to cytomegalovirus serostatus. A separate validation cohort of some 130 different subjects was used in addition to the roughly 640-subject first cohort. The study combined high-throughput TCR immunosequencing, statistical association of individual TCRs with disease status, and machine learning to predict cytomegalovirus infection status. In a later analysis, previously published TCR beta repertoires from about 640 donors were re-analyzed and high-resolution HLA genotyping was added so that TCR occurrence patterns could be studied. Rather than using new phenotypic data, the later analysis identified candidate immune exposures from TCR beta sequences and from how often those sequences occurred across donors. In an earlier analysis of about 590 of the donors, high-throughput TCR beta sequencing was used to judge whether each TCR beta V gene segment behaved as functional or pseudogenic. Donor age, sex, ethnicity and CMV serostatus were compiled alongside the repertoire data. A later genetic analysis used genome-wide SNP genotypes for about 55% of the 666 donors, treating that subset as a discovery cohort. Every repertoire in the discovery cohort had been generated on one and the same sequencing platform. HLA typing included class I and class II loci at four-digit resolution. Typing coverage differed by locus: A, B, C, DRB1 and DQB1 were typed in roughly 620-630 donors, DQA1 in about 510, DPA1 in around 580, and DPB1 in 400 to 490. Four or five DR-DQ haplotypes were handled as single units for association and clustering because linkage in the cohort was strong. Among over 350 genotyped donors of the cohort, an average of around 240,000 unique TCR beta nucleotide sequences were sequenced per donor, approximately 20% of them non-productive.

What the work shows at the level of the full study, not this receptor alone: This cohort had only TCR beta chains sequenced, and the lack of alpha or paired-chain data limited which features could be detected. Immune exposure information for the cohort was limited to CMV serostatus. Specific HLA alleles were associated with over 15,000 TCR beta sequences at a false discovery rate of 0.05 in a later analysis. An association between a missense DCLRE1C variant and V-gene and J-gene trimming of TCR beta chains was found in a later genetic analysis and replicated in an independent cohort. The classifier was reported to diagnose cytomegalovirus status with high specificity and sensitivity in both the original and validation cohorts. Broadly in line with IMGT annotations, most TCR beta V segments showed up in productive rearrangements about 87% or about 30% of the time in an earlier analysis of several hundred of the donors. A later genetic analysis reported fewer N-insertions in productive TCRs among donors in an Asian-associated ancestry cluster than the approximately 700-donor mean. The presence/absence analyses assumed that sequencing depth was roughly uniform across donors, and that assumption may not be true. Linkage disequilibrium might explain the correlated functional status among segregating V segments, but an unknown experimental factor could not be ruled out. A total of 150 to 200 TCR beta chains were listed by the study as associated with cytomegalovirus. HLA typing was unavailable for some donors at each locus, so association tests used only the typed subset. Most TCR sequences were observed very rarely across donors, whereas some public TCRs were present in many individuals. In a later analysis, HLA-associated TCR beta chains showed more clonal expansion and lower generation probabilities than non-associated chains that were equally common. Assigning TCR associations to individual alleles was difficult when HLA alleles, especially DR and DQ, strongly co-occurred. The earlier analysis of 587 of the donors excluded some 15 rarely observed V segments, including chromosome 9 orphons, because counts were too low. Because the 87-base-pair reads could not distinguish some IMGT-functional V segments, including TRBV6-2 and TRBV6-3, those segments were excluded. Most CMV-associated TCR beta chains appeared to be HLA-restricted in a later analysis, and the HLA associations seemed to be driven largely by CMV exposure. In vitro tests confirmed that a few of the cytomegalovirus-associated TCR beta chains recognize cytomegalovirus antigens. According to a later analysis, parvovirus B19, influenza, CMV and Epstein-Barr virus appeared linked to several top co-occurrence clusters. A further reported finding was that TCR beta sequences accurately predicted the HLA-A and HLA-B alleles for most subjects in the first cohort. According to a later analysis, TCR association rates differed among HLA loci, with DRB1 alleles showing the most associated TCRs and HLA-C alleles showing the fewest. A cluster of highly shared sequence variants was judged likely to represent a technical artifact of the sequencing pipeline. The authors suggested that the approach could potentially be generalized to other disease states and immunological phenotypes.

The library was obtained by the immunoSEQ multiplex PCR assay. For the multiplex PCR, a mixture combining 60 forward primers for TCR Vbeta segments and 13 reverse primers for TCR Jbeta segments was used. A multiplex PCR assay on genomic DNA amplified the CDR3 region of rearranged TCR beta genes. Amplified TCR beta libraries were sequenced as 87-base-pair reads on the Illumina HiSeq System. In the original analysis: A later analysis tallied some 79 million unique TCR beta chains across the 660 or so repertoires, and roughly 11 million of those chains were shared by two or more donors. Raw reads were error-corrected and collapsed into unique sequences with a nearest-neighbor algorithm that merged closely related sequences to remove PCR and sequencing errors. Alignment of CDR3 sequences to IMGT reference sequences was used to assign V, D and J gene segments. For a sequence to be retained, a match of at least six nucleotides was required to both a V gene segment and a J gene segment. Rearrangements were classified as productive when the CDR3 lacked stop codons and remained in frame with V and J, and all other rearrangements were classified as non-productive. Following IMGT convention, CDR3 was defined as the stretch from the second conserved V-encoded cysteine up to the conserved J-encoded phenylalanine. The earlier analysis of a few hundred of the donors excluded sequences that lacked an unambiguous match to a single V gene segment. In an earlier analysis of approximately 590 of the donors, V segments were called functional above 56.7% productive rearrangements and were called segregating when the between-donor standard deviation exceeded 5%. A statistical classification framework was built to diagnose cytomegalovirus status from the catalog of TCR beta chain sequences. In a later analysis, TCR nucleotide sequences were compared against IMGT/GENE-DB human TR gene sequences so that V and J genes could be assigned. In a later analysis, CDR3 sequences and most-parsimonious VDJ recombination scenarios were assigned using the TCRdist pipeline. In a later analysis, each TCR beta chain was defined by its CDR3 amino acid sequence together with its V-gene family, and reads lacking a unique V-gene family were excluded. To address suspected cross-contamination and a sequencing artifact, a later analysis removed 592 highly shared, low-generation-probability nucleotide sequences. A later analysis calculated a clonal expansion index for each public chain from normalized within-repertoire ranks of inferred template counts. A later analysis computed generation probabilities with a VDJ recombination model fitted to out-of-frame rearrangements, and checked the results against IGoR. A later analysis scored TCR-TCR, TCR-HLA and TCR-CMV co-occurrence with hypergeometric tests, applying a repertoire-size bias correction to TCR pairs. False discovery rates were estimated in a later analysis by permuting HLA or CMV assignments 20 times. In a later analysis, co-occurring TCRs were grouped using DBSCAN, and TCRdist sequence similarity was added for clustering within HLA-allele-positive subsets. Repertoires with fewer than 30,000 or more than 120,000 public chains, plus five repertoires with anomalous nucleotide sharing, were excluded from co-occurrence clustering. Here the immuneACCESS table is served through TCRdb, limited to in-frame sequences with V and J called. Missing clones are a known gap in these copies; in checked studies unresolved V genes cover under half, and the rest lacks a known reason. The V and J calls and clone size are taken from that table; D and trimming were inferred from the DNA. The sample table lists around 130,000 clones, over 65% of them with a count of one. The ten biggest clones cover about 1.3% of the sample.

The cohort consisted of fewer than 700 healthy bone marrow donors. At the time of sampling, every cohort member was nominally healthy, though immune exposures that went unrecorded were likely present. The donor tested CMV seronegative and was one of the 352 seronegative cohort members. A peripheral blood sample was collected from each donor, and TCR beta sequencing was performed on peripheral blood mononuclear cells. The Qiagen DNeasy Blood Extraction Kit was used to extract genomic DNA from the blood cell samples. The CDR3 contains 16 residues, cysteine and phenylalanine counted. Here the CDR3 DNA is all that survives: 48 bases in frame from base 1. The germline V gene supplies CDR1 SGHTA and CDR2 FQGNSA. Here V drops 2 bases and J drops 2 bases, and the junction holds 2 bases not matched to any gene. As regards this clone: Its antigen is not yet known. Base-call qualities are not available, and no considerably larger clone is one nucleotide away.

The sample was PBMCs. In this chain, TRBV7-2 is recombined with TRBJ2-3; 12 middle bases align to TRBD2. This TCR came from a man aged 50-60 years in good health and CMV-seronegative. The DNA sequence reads TGTGCCAGCAGCTTAAGACTAGCGGGAGACACAGATACGCAGTATTTT. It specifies CASSLRLAGDTDTQYF.